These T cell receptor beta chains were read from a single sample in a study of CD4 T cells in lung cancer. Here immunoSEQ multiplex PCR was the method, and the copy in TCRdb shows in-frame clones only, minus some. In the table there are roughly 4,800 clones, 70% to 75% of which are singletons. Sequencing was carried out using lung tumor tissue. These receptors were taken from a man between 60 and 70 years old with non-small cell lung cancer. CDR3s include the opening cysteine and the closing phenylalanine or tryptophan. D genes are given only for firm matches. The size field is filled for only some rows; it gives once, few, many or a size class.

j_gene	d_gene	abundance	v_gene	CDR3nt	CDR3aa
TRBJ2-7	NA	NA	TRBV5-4	TGTGCCAGCAGCTTGAGGTTGGGCTATCCCGTCGGTGAGCAGTACTTC	CASSLRLGYPVGEQYF
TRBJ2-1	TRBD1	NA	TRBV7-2	TGTGCCAGCAGCCAATGGACAGGGTCCAATGAGCAGTTCTTC	CASSQWTGSNEQFF
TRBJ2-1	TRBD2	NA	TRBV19	TGTGCCAGTAGTATGGGTCTAGCGGGAGGGGAGCAGTTCTTC	CASSMGLAGGEQFF
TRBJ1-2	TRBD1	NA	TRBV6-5	TGTGCCAGCAGTTACCTCCCGGGACAGGGGGCTGGTGGCTACACCTTC	CASSYLPGQGAGGYTF
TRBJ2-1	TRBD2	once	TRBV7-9	TGTGCCAGCAGCTTAGCCGGGGTAGCGGGAGTGAATGAGCAGTTCTTC	CASSLAGVAGVNEQFF
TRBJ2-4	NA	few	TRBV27	TGTGCCAGCAGTTCACCGGGATCAGCCAAAAACATTCAGTACTTC	CASSSPGSAKNIQYF
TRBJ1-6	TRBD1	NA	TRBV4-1	TGCGCCAGCAGCCTCCCGGACAGGGTTAATTCACCCCTCCACTTT	CASSLPDRVNSPLHF
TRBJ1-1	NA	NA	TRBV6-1	TGTGCCAGCGGCGGGGGGGAGAACACTGAAGCTTTCTTT	CASGGGENTEAFF
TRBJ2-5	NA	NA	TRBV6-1	TGTGCCAGCAGTAACCGGGCCCCGGGGGAGACCCAGTACTTC	CASSNRAPGETQYF
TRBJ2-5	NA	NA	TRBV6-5	TGTGCCAGCAGGAGCGATATCGGGACCCAGTACTTC	CASRSDIGTQYF
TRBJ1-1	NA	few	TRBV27	TGTGCCAGCCGTACAGCGAACACTGAAGCTTTCTTT	CASRTANTEAFF
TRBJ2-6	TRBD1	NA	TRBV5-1	TGCGCCAGCAGAGGAGACAGGGGGCTGGCTGGGGCCAACGTCCTGACTTTC	CASRGDRGLAGANVLTF
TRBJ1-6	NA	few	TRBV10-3	TGTGCCATCAGTGATAGTAATTCACCCCTCCACTTT	CAISDSNSPLHF
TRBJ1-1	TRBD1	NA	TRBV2	TGTGCCAGCAGCGGACAGGGGATTAGGGCTGAAGCTTTCTTT	CASSGQGIRAEAFF
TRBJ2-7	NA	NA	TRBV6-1	TGTGCCACACTTACTTTCCCCCCCTACGAGCAGTACTTC	CATLTFPPYEQYF
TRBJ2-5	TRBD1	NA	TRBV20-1	TGCAGTGCATCGACAGGGGAGACCCAGTACTTC	CSASTGETQYF
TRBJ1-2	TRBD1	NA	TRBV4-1	TGCGCCAGCAGCAAGCAGACAGGGCCCTATGGCTACACCTTC	CASSKQTGPYGYTF
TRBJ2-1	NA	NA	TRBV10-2	TGCGCCAGCATGGACTCCCTAAACATCAATGAGCAGTTCTTC	CASMDSLNINEQFF
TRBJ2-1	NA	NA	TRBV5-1	TGCGCCAGCAGATACACGGACAGCAATGAGCAGTTCTTC	CASRYTDSNEQFF
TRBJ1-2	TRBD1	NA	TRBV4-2	TGTGCCAGCAGCCTCACCACAAGTGCAGGGGGAAGTAACTATGGCTACACCTTC	CASSLTTSAGGSNYGYTF
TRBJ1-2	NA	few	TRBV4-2	TGTGCCAGCAGCCAACAGCGGGGCGACGGCTACACCTTC	CASSQQRGDGYTF
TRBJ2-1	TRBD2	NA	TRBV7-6	TGTGCCAGCAGCTTAGTCGCGGGAGGAGGAGAGCAGTTCTTC	CASSLVAGGGEQFF
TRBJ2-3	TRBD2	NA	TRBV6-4	TGTGCCAGCAGTGACTCCCTAGCGGGGAGCACAGATACGCAGTATTTT	CASSDSLAGSTDTQYF
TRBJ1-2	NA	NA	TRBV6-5	TGTGCCAGCAGACCCCTCGGAGGTGGCTACACCTTC	CASRPLGGGYTF
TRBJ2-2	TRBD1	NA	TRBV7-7	TGTGCTAGCAGCTCAGGGACAGGGGTCGGGGAGCTGTTTTTT	CASSSGTGVGELFF
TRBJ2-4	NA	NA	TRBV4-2	TGTGCCAGCAGCCAAGATCCGAGGGAGTTGGGCAAAAACATTCAGTACTTC	CASSQDPRELGKNIQYF
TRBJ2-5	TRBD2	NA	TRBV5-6	TGTGCCAGCAGCCCGGGGGGGGAGACCCAGTACTTC	CASSPGGETQYF
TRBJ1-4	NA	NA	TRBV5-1	TGCGCCAGCAGCGCTGGTAGAGGGGGAACTAATGAAAAACTGTTTTTT	CASSAGRGGTNEKLFF
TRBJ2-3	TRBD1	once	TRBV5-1	TGCGCCAGCAGCGGGGGACAGGGAGTTCGGGCAGATACGCAGTATTTT	CASSGGQGVRADTQYF
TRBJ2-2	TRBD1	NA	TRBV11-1	TGTGCCAGCAGCTGGGGGACAGGGGGTTACACCGGGGAGCTGTTTTTT	CASSWGTGGYTGELFF
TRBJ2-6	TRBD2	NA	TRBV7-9	TGTGCCAGCAGCCCGACTAGCGGCATCTCTGGGGCCAACGTCCTGACTTTC	CASSPTSGISGANVLTF
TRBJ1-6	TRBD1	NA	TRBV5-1	TGCGCCAGCAGCGGGACAGGGATCGCAGGTTATTCACCCCTCCACTTT	CASSGTGIAGYSPLHF
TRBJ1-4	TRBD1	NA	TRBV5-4	TGTGCCAGCAGCGCAACCGGGACAGGGCACGAAAAACTGTTTTTT	CASSATGTGHEKLFF
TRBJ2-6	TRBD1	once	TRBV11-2	TGTGCCAGCAGCTTTGGGACAGGGGGCCTCTCTGGGGCCAACGTCCTGACTTTC	CASSFGTGGLSGANVLTF
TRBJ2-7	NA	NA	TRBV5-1	TGCGCCAGCAGCTTGATAGGGGACGAGCAGTACTTC	CASSLIGDEQYF